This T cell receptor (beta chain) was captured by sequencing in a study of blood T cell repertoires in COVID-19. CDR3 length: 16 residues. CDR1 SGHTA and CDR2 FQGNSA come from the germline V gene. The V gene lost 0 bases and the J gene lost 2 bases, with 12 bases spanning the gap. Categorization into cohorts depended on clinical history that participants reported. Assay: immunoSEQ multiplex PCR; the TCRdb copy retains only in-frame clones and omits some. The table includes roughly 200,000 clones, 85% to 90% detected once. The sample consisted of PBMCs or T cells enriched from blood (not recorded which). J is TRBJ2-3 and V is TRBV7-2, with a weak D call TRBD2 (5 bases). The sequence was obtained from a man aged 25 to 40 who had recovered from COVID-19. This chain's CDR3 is CASSLAVGLNTDTQYF. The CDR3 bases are TGTGCCAGCAGCTTAGCGGTAGGACTTAACACAGATACGCAGTATTTT.